These 5 T cell receptor beta chains originate from one sample sequenced in a study of blood T cells in healthy people across ages. Next came a second PCR, run for about 6 to 11 cycles, which used a sample-barcoded 5' primer along with a J-beta primer mix. TCRdb itself ran the 5' RACE reads through MiXCR, one entry per CDR3 protein. The table lists over 500,000 distinct CDR3 sequences, about 26% of them singletons, with approximately 3.5% in the top ten. These data also featured in a second study, about T cells of mothers and their children.

Specimen: blood. These receptors originate from a boy between 2 and 10 years old in good health.

The chain links TRBV19 to TRBJ2-3; possibly TRBD2 for D (6 bases). The V end lost 0 bases, the J end lost 2 bases, and 15 bases lay between the germline ends. The CDR3 runs to 17 residues. Germline lookup yields CDR1 LNHDA and CDR2 SQIVND (reference sequence). DNA of the CDR3: TGTGCCAGTAGTATAGATCCCGGGCGGGATGCCACAGATACGCAGTATTTT. It translates to CASSIDPGRDATDTQYF.

The chain links TRBV4-1 to TRBJ2-7; perhaps TRBD2 as D (6 bases). Germline V lookup: CDR1 MGHRA, CDR2 YSYEKL. Trimming left V 4 bases short and J 5 bases short, with 12 bases between. This CDR3 has 13 amino acids. The CDR3 sequence is CASSLNRRDEQYF. CDR3 DNA: TGCGCCAGCAGCCTCAACCGGAGGGACGAGCAGTACTTC.

V is TRBV3-1 and J is TRBJ1-2, with D unresolved. V was shortened by 3 bases and J by 4 bases, with 9 bases between the two germline ends. The CDR3 totals 13 residues. The germline V gene encodes CDR1 LGHDT and CDR2 YNNKEL (reference sequence). The chain's CDR3 is CASSQGRSYGYTF. The CDR3 DNA is TGTGCCAGCAGCCAGGGTCGGAGCTATGGCTACACCTTC.

A few counts support this clonotype. CDR3 loop: CASSAGTTGTQYF. The CDR3 bases are TGTGCCAGCAGCGCCGGGACGACTGGGACCCAGTACTTC. The chain employs TRBV11-2 and TRBJ2-5; either TRBD1 or TRBD2 may fit D (5 bases each). Deletions cut 5 bases from V and 7 bases from J, with 14 bases between. The CDR3 is 13 residues long. Germline V CDR1 and CDR2: SGHAT, FQNNGV.

V is TRBV20-1 and J is TRBJ1-5; TRBD1 might be the D (5 bases). Germline CDR1 DFQATT, CDR2 SNEGSKA (reference sequence). Trimming shortened V by 6 bases and J by 4 bases, and 16 bases separated the two germline ends. This CDR3 is built from 14 residues. CDR3 sequence reads: CSANLGTANQPQHF. The CDR3 DNA reads as TGCAGTGCAAACTTAGGGACGGCTAATCAGCCCCAGCATTTT.